Shown below are 22 T cell receptor beta chains from a single sample sequenced in a study of CD8+CD57+ T cells in acquired aplastic anemia. In patients chosen for sequencing, flow cytometry had shown CD8+CD57+ cell expansion. The study profiled TCR beta VDJ and CDR3 using genomic DNA as template. One entry per CDR3 protein results from TCRdb running MiXCR on the reads. The repertoire holds 100,000 to 150,000 distinct CDR3 sequences, with 45% to 60% as singletons. The specimen was sorted CD4+, CD8+, or CD8+CD57+ T cells (not recorded which) from PBMCs. All receptors come from a human donor with aplastic anemia.

The J gene is TRBJ2-7, the V gene TRBV28, with D possibly TRBD1 on 6 matching bases. From germline, CDR1 is MDHEN and CDR2 SYDVKM. Trimming stripped 6 bases from V and 6 bases from J, with 12 bases between. The CDR3 is made up of 12 amino acids. CDR3 residues: CASSHGQSEQYF. CDR3 coding DNA: TGTGCCAGCAGCCATGGACAGAGCGAGCAGTACTTC.

The chain joins TRBV9 to TRBJ2-7; 8 bases align to TRBD2. CDR1 is SGDLS and CDR2 is YYNGEE in the germline V gene. V lost 1 base to trimming and J lost 2 bases; unmatched junction nucleotides: 5. This CDR3 contains 15 residues. CDR3 sequence: CASSVTGGDAYEQYF. The CDR3 nucleotides are TGTGCCAGCAGCGTAACGGGGGGGGATGCCTACGAGCAGTACTTC.

This chain links TRBV3-1 with TRBJ2-3; D is uncertain. V lost 9 bases and J lost 6, with 10 bases in between. CDR3 size: 11 residues. CDR1 and CDR2 (germline): LGHDT, YNNKEL (reference sequence). The DNA of the CDR3 is TGTGCCAGTTCATATGCGGATACGCAGTATTTT. Translating gives CASSYADTQYF.

The gene calls are TRBV24-1 and TRBJ1-2; 8 positions agree with TRBD1. Germline V gene sequence: CDR1 KGHDR, CDR2 SFDVKD. The ends lost 3 bases at V and 5 bases at J; junction bases unmatched: 7. The CDR3 covers 15 residues. CDR3 bases: TGTGCCACCAGTGATCCACCGACAGGGGAGTATGGCTACACCTTC. Protein: CATSDPPTGEYGYTF.

V usage is TRBV2 and J usage is TRBJ1-5, with a tentative D call TRBD1 (5 bases). The germline gives CDR1 SNHLY, CDR2 FYNNEI. V lost 7 bases and J lost 1, with 17 bases in between. This CDR3 comprises 16 residues. The CDR3 nucleotides are TGTGCCAGCACCCGGGGCGCTGAGGTCAGCAATCAGCCCCAGCATTTT. As protein: CASTRGAEVSNQPQHF.

The chain is built from TRBV20-1 and TRBJ2-5, with D maybe TRBD2 (7 bases). This CDR3 is 13 amino acids long. The V end lost 3 bases, the J end lost 5 bases, and 13 bases lay between the germline ends. Germline CDR1 and CDR2: DFQATT and SNEGSKA (reference sequence). The CDR3 DNA is TGCAGTGCTAGGGAGGCGGGGGCTGAGACCCAGTACTTC. Translation: CSAREAGAETQYF.

This CDR3 reads CASSRLGQRNQPQHF. The CDR3 region has the DNA TGTGCCAGCAGTAGGCTAGGACAGAGAAATCAGCCCCAGCATTTT. The V call is TRBV2, the J call TRBJ1-5; maybe TRBD1 (6 bases). Trimming cost V 5 bases and J 4 bases, with 15 bases left between them. CDR3 length: 15 amino acids. Germline assignment: CDR1 SNHLY and CDR2 FYNNEI.

This clonotype appeared once. The rearrangement uses TRBV10-2 and TRBJ1-3; TRBD1 matches 8 bases. The CDR3 is made up of 18 amino acids. The germline gives CDR1 WSHSY, CDR2 SAAADI. The ends lost 0 bases at V and 6 bases at J; junction bases unmatched: 13. CDR3 sequence: CASSESGQGGEAANTIYF. CDR3 bases: TGCGCCAGCAGTGAGTCTGGACAGGGTGGGGAGGCCGCAAACACCATATATTTT.

The chain couples TRBV24-1 to TRBJ2-2; D might be TRBD1 (6 bases). Trimming cost V 7 bases and J 2 bases, with 13 bases left between them. Germline V lookup: CDR1 KGHDR, CDR2 SFDVKD. The CDR3 is 15 residues long. In DNA, the CDR3 is TGTGCCACCAGCCGCGAGGGGGTTAACACCGGGGAGCTGTTTTTT. Its protein product is CATSREGVNTGELFF.

The chain recombines TRBV30 with TRBJ2-7; D not resolved. The CDR3 is 12 residues long. Trimming shortened V by 1 base and J by 3 bases, and 7 bases separated the two germline ends. Per the germline V gene, CDR1 is GTSNPN and CDR2 is SVGIG (reference sequence). The DNA for the CDR3 is TGTGCCTGGAGTGAGACTTTCTACGAGCAGTACTTC. This translates into CAWSETFYEQYF.

The chain uses TRBV10-2 and TRBJ2-3; TRBD2 agrees at 7 bases. Germline V lookup: CDR1 WSHSY, CDR2 SAAADI. The CDR3 runs to 16 residues. With V trimmed by 0 bases and J by 4 bases, 7 bases remained unmatched. The CDR3: CASSESEGGPPDTQYF. DNA of the CDR3: TGCGCCAGCAGTGAGTCCGAGGGAGGGCCGCCAGATACGCAGTATTTT.

This clonotype was seen a handful of times. This chain joins TRBV15 and TRBJ2-3; 14 bases match TRBD2. With V trimmed by 3 bases and J by 6 bases, 5 bases remained unmatched. The length of the CDR3 is 16 residues. CDR1 and CDR2 (germline): LNHNV, YYDKDF (reference sequence). Here the CDR3 DNA reads TGTGCCACCAGCAGGGAGGGGACTAGCGGGGGCGATACGCAGTATTTT. Protein product: CATSREGTSGGDTQYF. Complete variable domain (other parts from reference TRBV15 and TRBJ2-3): DAMVIQNPRYQVTQFGKPVTLSCSQTLNHNVMYWYQQKSSQAPKLLFHYYDKDFNNEADTPDNFQSRRPNTSFCFLDIRSPGLGDTAMYLCATSREGTSGGDTQYFGPGTRLTVL.

The gene calls are TRBV2 and TRBJ1-1, with D unclear. V lost 7 bases, J lost 5 bases, and 8 bases lay in between. The CDR3 sequence is 11 residues long. Per the germline V gene, CDR1 is SNHLY and CDR2 is FYNNEI. This chain's CDR3 is CASITGTEAFF. The CDR3 nucleotides are TGTGCCAGCATAACCGGGACTGAAGCTTTCTTT.

This clonotype was recorded many times. This chain links TRBV28 with TRBJ2-6, with D perhaps matching TRBD1 or TRBD2 (6 bases each). Trimming pared 10 bases from V and 4 bases from J, leaving 14 bases between. Germline V CDR1 and CDR2: MDHEN, SYDVKM. This CDR3 is built from 14 residues. CDR3 residues: CATSRGAGANVLTF. In DNA, the CDR3 is TGTGCCACCTCAAGGGGGGCAGGGGCCAACGTCCTGACTTTC. The whole variable domain, remainder taken from reference TRBV28 and TRBJ2-6, is DVKVTQSSRYLVKRTGEKVFLECVQDMDHENMFWYRQDPGLGLRLIYFSYDVKMKEKGDIPEGYSVSREKKERFSLILESASTNQTSMYLCATSRGAGANVLTFGAGSRLTVL.

The chain joins TRBV2 to TRBJ1-5; no firm D call. CDR1 and CDR2 (germline): SNHLY, FYNNEI. V dropped 1 base and J dropped 2 bases, with 6 bases sitting between them. This CDR3 spans 14 amino acids. The CDR3 coding sequence is TGTGCCAGCAGTGAAGGGAACGGCAATCAGCCCCAGCATTTT. Translated, it gives CASSEGNGNQPQHF.

This clonotype came up many times. V gene TRBV6-1 combines with J gene TRBJ2-1; TRBD2 is a possible D gene (6 bases). This CDR3 region has 13 residues. Germline-derived CDR1 and CDR2 are MNHNS and SASEGT. Trimming took off 7 bases at V and 10 bases at J, with 17 bases between the two ends. This CDR3 reads CASMTGDVGEQFF. The CDR3 nucleotides are TGTGCCAGCATGACGGGAGATGTAGGGGAGCAGTTCTTC.

The chain uses TRBV20-1 and TRBJ2-7; the D call may be TRBD1 or TRBD2 (7 bases each). V lost 8 bases, J lost 0 bases, and 23 bases lay in between. The CDR3 covers 16 residues. From germline, CDR1 is DFQATT and CDR2 SNEGSKA (reference sequence). The DNA of the CDR3 is TGCAGTCTAACAGGGTGGAGCGGGGACAGCTCCTACGAGCAGTACTTC. The encoded protein is CSLTGWSGDSSYEQYF.

The chain uses TRBV14 and TRBJ2-3; 8 bases are a match to TRBD2. The V gene end was trimmed by 1 base and the J gene end by 0 bases; junction bases not matched to a gene: 6. The CDR3 length is 17 residues. Germline V lookup: CDR1 SGHDN, CDR2 FVKESK. The CDR3 sequence: CASSQVGSSGSTDTQYF. CDR3 DNA sequence: TGTGCCAGCAGCCAAGTTGGGTCTAGCGGGAGCACAGATACGCAGTATTTT.

On this clonotype itself: This clone may be a read error of a much larger clone one base away. This chain connects TRBV7-9 to TRBJ2-7; no reliable D call. CDR3 length: 15 amino acids. The V end lost 5 bases, the J end lost 3 bases, and 17 bases lay between the germline ends. Per the germline V gene, CDR1 is SEHNR and CDR2 is FQNEAQ (reference sequence). This CDR3 is CASSTRPKPSYEQYF. The CDR3, as DNA: TGTGCCAGCAGCACTCGACCGAAACCGAGCTACGAGCAGTACTTC. Complete variable domain (other parts from reference TRBV7-9 and TRBJ2-7): DTGVSQNPRHKITKRGQNVTFRCDPISEHNRLYWYRQTLGQGPEFLTYFQNEAQLEKSRLLSDRFSAERPKGSFSTLEIQRTEQGDSAMYLCASSTRPKPSYEQYFGPGTRLTVT.

The J gene is TRBJ2-1, the V gene TRBV20-1, with no clear D. The CDR3 runs to 13 residues. V lost 6 bases and J 8 bases, leaving 17 bases between the germline ends. CDR1 is DFQATT and CDR2 is SNEGSKA in the germline V gene (reference sequence). CDR3 sequence: CSARSSPRDEQFF. CDR3 DNA: TGCAGTGCCAGGTCAAGCCCCCGTGATGAGCAGTTCTTC.

Worth noting for this clonotype: Sequence at one end of the junction differs from germline and may be a read error. J is TRBJ2-7 and V is TRBV25-1; TRBD1 aligns across 7 bases. Germline values: CDR1 MGHDK, CDR2 SYGVNS. CDR3 length: 15 amino acids. CDR3 DNA sequence: TGTGCCAACAGTGGTCACGGACAGGTGTCCTACGAGCAGTACTTC. Residues: CANSGHGQVSYEQYF.

The chain is built from TRBV19 and TRBJ1-5; 8 bases agree with TRBD1. The CDR3 sequence is 15 residues long. The V segment lost 3 bases and the J segment 2 bases; nucleotides outside the gene matches: 3. CDR1 and CDR2 from the germline V gene are LNHDA and SQIVND (reference sequence). The CDR3 region is CASSMGQVGNQPQHF. The CDR3 bases are TGTGCCAGTAGTATGGGACAGGTAGGCAATCAGCCCCAGCATTTT.